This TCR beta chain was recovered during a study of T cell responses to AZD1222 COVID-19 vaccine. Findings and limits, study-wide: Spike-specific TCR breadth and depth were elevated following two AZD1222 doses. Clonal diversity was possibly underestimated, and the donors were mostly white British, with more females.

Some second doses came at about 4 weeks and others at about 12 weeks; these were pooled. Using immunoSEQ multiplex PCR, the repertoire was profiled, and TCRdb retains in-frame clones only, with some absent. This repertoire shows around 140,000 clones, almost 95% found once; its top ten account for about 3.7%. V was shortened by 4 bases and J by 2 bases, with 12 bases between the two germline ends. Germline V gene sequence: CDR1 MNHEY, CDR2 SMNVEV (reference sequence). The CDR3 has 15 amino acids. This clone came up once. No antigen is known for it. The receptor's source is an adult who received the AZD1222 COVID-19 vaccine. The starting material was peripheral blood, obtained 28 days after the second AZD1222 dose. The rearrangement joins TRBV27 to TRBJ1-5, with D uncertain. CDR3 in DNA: TGTGCCAGCAGTTCGGGAGGGTTTGGCAATCAGCCCCAGCATTTT. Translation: CASSSGGFGNQPQHF.